Given below is one T cell receptor (beta chain) in context. Its antigen is currently unknown. This clone may be a read error of a much larger clone one base away. Germline lookup yields CDR1 GTSNPN and CDR2 SVGIG (reference sequence). The CDR3 is made up of 11 amino acids. V was pared by 3 bases and J by 3 bases, with 5 bases between. These data come from a study of regulatory T cells in long-lasting Graves disease. Study findings and constraints: Newly diagnosed Graves' patients exceeded persistent ones in TCR diversity.

Time point reported: persistent/refractory GD, antithyroid drugs over 5 years with positive TRAb. RNA extracted from PBMCs served as the sequencing template. Construction of the TCR beta libraries employed iRepertoire HTBI primers in conjunction with Arm-PCR of CDR3 regions. TCRdb re-derived calls from the multiplex PCR reads in MiXCR, one entry per CDR3 protein. The sample lists approximately 500,000 distinct CDR3 sequences, about 22% seen once, with roughly 7.1% in the top ten. This TCR came from a female donor with Graves disease. This material consisted of peripheral blood mononuclear cells (PBMCs), taken when the disease was refractory, from a patient treated with antithyroid drugs. The chain joins TRBV30 to TRBJ1-2; no definite D call. The CDR3 region is CAWREDYGYTF. In DNA, the CDR3 is TGTGCCTGGAGGGAGGACTATGGCTACACCTTC. The entire variable domain, with the rest obtained from reference TRBV30 and TRBJ1-2, is as follows: SQTIHQWPATLVQPVGSPLSLECTVEGTSNPNLYWYRQAAGRGLQLLFYSVGIGQISSEVPQNLSASRPQDRQFILSSKKLLLSDSGFYLCAWREDYGYTFGSGTRLTVV.